One and the same sample provided the 20 T cell receptor beta chains below, sequenced in a study of T cell repertoires in cytomegalovirus infection. Their recognized antigens are unknown. TCRdb re-analysed the reads in MiXCR, keeping a single row per CDR3 protein. The sample has approximately 730,000 distinct CDR3 sequences, about 29% seen once. Sequenced here: cultured CD8+ T cells from PBMCs, sampled from culture after CMV antigen stimulation. These receptors all come from a human donor in good health (CMV status not recorded). Some clones in this sample may be carry-over from other donors' samples.

As for this clonotype: One end of the junction does not line up with germline, which may come from a read error. V usage is TRBV7-9 and J usage is TRBJ2-5, with 7 bases matching TRBD1. The CDR3 is 15 residues long. Germline CDR1 and CDR2: SEHNR and FQNEAQ (reference sequence). The CDR3 spells CASSLPDRVWETLYF. The CDR3 region has the DNA TGTGCCAGCAGCTTACCCGACAGGGTTTGGGAGACCCTGTACTTC.

This clonotype was seen only a few times. At one end, the junction sequence differs from germline, possibly due to a read error. The chain employs TRBV7-6 and TRBJ2-1; 7 bases fit TRBD2. Germline values: CDR1 SGHVS, CDR2 FNYEAQ. The CDR3 totals 16 residues. The CDR3 sequence is CASSFGLEGHRNEQFF. CDR3 nucleotide sequence: TGTGCTAGCAGCTTCGGACTAGAGGGGCATCGCAATGAGCAGTTCTTC. Together with reference TRBV7-6 and TRBJ2-1, the CDR3 gives the full variable domain: GAGVSQSPRYKVTKRGQDVALRCDPISGHVSLYWYRQALGQGPEFLTYFNYEAQQDKSGLPNDRFSAERPEGSISTLTIQRTEQRDSAMYRCASSFGLEGHRNEQFFGPGTRLTVL.

This clonotype was recorded a few times. The rearrangement joins TRBV12-3 or TRBV12-4 to TRBJ2-2; D is possibly TRBD1 (6 bases). The CDR3 contains 14 residues. V lost 3 bases and J 5 bases, leaving 10 bases between the germline ends. CDR3 bases: TGTGCCAGCAGTTTTGGGCAGGGGACCGGGGAGCTGTTTTTT. Its translation: CASSFGQGTGELFF.

The chain employs TRBV7-9 and TRBJ2-6; no firm D call. CDR1 is SEHNR, CDR2 FQNEAQ, per germline (reference sequence). V was pared by 6 bases and J by 1 base, with 7 bases between. CDR3 size: 14 residues. Here the CDR3 reads CASRSVSGANVLTF. The CDR3 DNA follows: TGTGCCAGCAGGTCTGTTTCTGGGGCCAACGTCCTGACTTTC.

The V gene is TRBV7-8, the J gene TRBJ1-1; TRBD1 aligns across 7 bases. V lost 4 bases and J lost 4; bases outside the gene matches: 3. The CDR3 runs to 13 residues. The germline gives CDR1 SGHVS, CDR2 FQNEAQ. The DNA for the CDR3 is TGTGCCAGCAGCTCCGGACAGGTCACTGAAGCTTTCTTT. Translation gives CASSSGQVTEAFF.

The sample holds a few counts of this clonotype. The V call is TRBV12-3 or TRBV12-4, the J call TRBJ2-7, with unresolved D. The CDR3 covers 13 residues. V was cut by 6 bases and J by 2 bases, with 11 bases left in between. The CDR3 sequence: CASRNGPTYEQYF. The DNA for the CDR3 is TGTGCCAGCAGAAACGGGCCCACCTACGAGCAGTACTTC.

The gene calls are TRBV12-3 or TRBV12-4 and TRBJ2-1; no clear D. V was cut by 3 bases and J by 7 bases, with 10 bases left in between. CDR3 length: 13 residues. The CDR3 nucleotides read TGTGCCAGCAGTTTTGTAGGTAGTAATGAGCAGTTCTTC. It specifies CASSFVGSNEQFF.

This rearrangement joins TRBV19 to TRBJ1-1, with D unresolved. The V end was cut by 1 base, the J end by 3 bases, with 12 bases between. CDR1 and CDR2 from the germline V gene are LNHDA and SQIVND (reference sequence). CDR3 length: 15 residues. The CDR3 DNA reads TGTGCCAGTAGTATAGTAAGGTTGTCGGACACTGAAGCTTTCTTT. Its translation is CASSIVRLSDTEAFF.

This chain joins TRBV5-4 and TRBJ2-5; 7 nucleotides match TRBD2. Germline CDR1 SGHNT, CDR2 YYREEE (reference sequence). J was trimmed by 4 bases and V by 9 bases; bases with no gene match: 9. The CDR3 runs to 13 residues. The CDR3 DNA reads as TGTGCCACCTTTAATCGCGGGGGAGAGACCCAGTACTTC. Its translation is CATFNRGGETQYF. Complete variable domain (other parts from reference TRBV5-4 and TRBJ2-5): ETGVTQSPTHLIKTRGQQVTLRCSSQSGHNTVSWYQQALGQGPQFIFQYYREEENGRGNFPPRFSGLQFPNYSSELNVNALELDDSALYLCATFNRGGETQYFGPGTRLLVL.

This clonotype was counted a few times. CDR3 protein: CSARVGGRGRETQYF. CDR3 in DNA: TGCAGTGCTAGAGTGGGGGGCAGGGGGCGAGAGACCCAGTACTTC. The chain joins TRBV20-1 to TRBJ2-5, with 8 bases fitting TRBD1. Looked up from germline, CDR1 is DFQATT and CDR2 is SNEGSKA (reference sequence). V lost 1 base, J lost 4 bases, and 8 bases stayed unmatched. The CDR3 covers 15 residues.

The count of this clonotype is one. This chain connects TRBV28 to TRBJ2-5; TRBD1 might be the D (5 bases). This CDR3 has 14 amino acids. Trimming pared 2 bases from V and 2 bases from J, leaving 9 bases between. Germline V lookup: CDR1 MDHEN, CDR2 SYDVKM. In DNA form, the CDR3 reads TGTGCCAGCAGTTTAGAACAGGTTCAAGAGACCCAGTACTTC. It specifies CASSLEQVQETQYF.

This clonotype appeared a single time. The V gene is TRBV27, the J gene TRBJ2-2; D tentatively fits TRBD1 or TRBD2 (5 bases each). V lost 6 bases and J 7 bases, leaving 15 bases between the germline ends. In germline, CDR1 is MNHEY, CDR2 SMNVEV (reference sequence). This CDR3 region has 14 residues. DNA for the CDR3: TGTGCCAGCAGCCCCCGGGGCAGGGTCGGGGAGCTGTTTTTT. It specifies CASSPRGRVGELFF.

This clonotype was recorded a few times. CDR3 sequence: CASSYFGTGLDQPQHF. The CDR3 DNA sequence: TGTGCCAGCAGCTACTTCGGGACAGGGCTCGATCAGCCCCAGCATTTT. This sequence joins TRBV28 and TRBJ1-5; 9 nucleotides match TRBD1. Germline V lookup: CDR1 MDHEN, CDR2 SYDVKM. The ends lost 6 bases at V and 5 bases at J; junction bases unmatched: 11. The CDR3 length is 16 residues.

The V call is TRBV12-3 or TRBV12-4, the J call TRBJ1-5; D not resolved. There are 12 residues in the CDR3. The V and J ends lost 3 bases and 9 bases respectively, with 9 bases between them. DNA for the CDR3: TGTGCCAGCAGTTTCCCCCTGAGGCCCCAGCATTTT. It is translated as CASSFPLRPQHF.

This clonotype turned up a few times. The V gene is TRBV4-2, the J gene TRBJ2-3; 11 bases align to TRBD2. V lost 0 bases and J lost 2; bases outside the gene matches: 7. The V gene's germline CDR1 is LGHNA and CDR2 YNFKEQ. CDR3 length: 18 residues. The CDR3 nucleotides read TGTGCCAGCAGCCAAGATGCCGGACTAGCGGGCACCACAGATACGCAGTATTTT. It specifies CASSQDAGLAGTTDTQYF.

The chain employs TRBV7-9 and TRBJ2-7; 9 positions agree with TRBD1. Trimming removed 5 bases from V and 2 bases from J; junction bases left unmatched: 4. This CDR3 region has 14 residues. The germline V gene encodes CDR1 SEHNR and CDR2 FQNEAQ (reference sequence). The CDR3 loop is CASSPDRGPYEQYV. CDR3 coding DNA: TGTGCCAGCAGCCCGGACAGGGGTCCCTACGAGCAGTACGTC.

The rearrangement links TRBV6-1 to TRBJ1-1; tentatively, D is TRBD1 (5 bases). Trimming took 5 bases from V and 0 from J, leaving 10 bases between them. The CDR3 sequence is 14 residues long. Germline V lookup: CDR1 MNHNS, CDR2 SASEGT. CDR3 loop: CASSWDQVNTEAFF. CDR3 nucleotides: TGTGCCAGCAGTTGGGACCAGGTGAACACTGAAGCTTTCTTT.

This clonotype is a singleton in its sample. The CDR3 coding sequence is TGTGCCAGCAGTGAGGGAGAGCAGTTATACAATGAGCAGTTCTTC. This encodes CASSEGEQLYNEQFF. The J gene is TRBJ2-1, the V gene TRBV6-1, with TRBD2 as a possible D gene (5 bases). Trimming left V 3 bases short and J 4 bases short, with 13 bases between. Germline V gene data show CDR1 as MNHNS and CDR2 as SASEGT. This CDR3 comprises 15 residues.

The V and J genes are TRBV19 and TRBJ1-2; D possibly corresponds to TRBD1 (6 bases). The CDR3 has 12 residues. V was cut by 6 bases and J by 6 bases, with 11 bases left in between. CDR1 LNHDA and CDR2 SQIVND come from the germline V gene (reference sequence). The CDR3 spells CASSSGQNGYTF. CDR3 nucleotides: TGTGCCAGTAGCTCCGGACAGAATGGCTACACCTTC.

This clonotype has ten or more counts. J is TRBJ1-4 and V is TRBV7-8, with TRBD1 matching 9 bases. The V segment lost 1 base and the J segment 3 bases; nucleotides outside the gene matches: 9. Germline V gene lookup returns CDR1 SGHVS and CDR2 FQNEAQ. CDR3 length: 18 residues. CDR3: CASSLVGDRVHPNEKLFF. The CDR3 coding sequence is TGTGCCAGCAGCTTAGTTGGGGACAGGGTTCATCCTAATGAAAAACTGTTTTTT.